Included here is one TCR beta chain sequence, with context. This entry belongs to a study of shared clonotypes between healthy human individuals. V lost 3 bases to trimming and J lost 6 bases, with 18 bases between them. This CDR3 contains 15 residues. CDR1 and CDR2 (germline): SGHRS, YFSETQ. Caucasian adults living in Nashville, Tennessee, provided all samples. CD4+ cells were split into CD45RA+ naive and CD45RA-negative memory subsets. The repertoire was sequenced with immunoSEQ multiplex PCR; TCRdb's copy has only in-frame clones and lacks some. The sample lists fewer than 2.5 million clones; 80% to 95% were seen once.

The source of this sequence is a man between 18 and 35 years old in good health. Some clones in this sample may be carry-over from other donors' samples. The chain couples TRBV5-1 to TRBJ1-2; the D gene is possibly TRBD1 (5 bases). Sample: naive CD4+ T cells from PBMCs. Sample subset: CD45RA+ positively selected. CDR3 region: CASSSRGQPEDGYTF. The CDR3 region has the DNA TGCGCCAGCAGCTCCCGGGGCCAACCAGAGGATGGCTACACCTTC.